The clone carrying this T cell receptor beta chain was observed a single time. TCRdb keeps only in-frame clones here, not all; method: immunoSEQ multiplex PCR. The sample has roughly 140,000 clones; roughly 92% are singletons. The sample originates from a study of T cell responses to AZD1222 COVID-19 vaccine. The CDR3 covers 12 residues. The V end was cut by 0 bases, the J end by 4 bases, with 6 bases between. Germline CDR1 reads GTSNPN; CDR2 reads SVGIG (reference sequence). The specimen comprised peripheral blood, sampled 28 days after the second AZD1222 dose. The rearrangement links TRBV30 to TRBJ1-2, with D unclear. The sequence came from an adult who received the AZD1222 COVID-19 vaccine. CDR3 coding DNA: TGTGCCTGGAGTGTACCTACCTATGGCTACACCTTC. Residues: CAWSVPTYGYTF.